The 29 T cell receptor beta chains listed next were all sequenced from one sample in a study of PD-1 blockade in classical Hodgkin lymphoma. Described time point: cycle 4 day 1 (C4D1), after five to seven weeks of nivolumab. Every patient had relapsed following autologous stem cell transplantation, and cohorts differed in brentuximab vedotin exposure. Repertoires were generated with immunoSEQ multiplex PCR, while TCRdb's copy carries only in-frame clones and drops some. The sample yields over 25,000 clones, around 70% seen once. The material sequenced was peripheral blood mononuclear cells (PBMCs), taken before the fourth cycle of nivolumab. These receptors all come from a human donor with classical Hodgkin lymphoma.

The chain recombines TRBV7-6 with TRBJ1-1, with TRBD1 matching 7 bases. Germline CDR1 SGHVS, CDR2 FNYEAQ. With V trimmed by 3 bases and J by 4 bases, 8 bases remained unmatched. This CDR3 region has 15 residues. The CDR3 loop is CASSLVTGFGTEAFF. CDR3 sequence (DNA): TGTGCCAGCAGCTTGGTGACAGGGTTCGGCACTGAAGCTTTCTTT.

The sample holds a few counts of this clone. The CDR3 bases are TGTGCCAGCTCGTCCGGGACTCTGACTGAAGCTTTCTTT. Encoded protein: CASSSGTLTEAFF. The rearrangement uses TRBV18 and TRBJ1-1, with D possibly being TRBD1 (5 bases). This CDR3 is 13 amino acids long. Trimming left V 6 bases short and J 5 bases short, with 13 bases between. CDR1 KGHSH and CDR2 LQKENI come from the germline V gene.

The gene calls are TRBV19 and TRBJ1-6, with D possibly matching TRBD1 (5 bases). V was cut by 5 bases and J by 0 bases, with 8 bases left in between. Per germline, CDR1 LNHDA and CDR2 SQIVND (reference sequence). The CDR3 has 15 residues. The CDR3 sequence: CASSPGSSYNSPLHF. The CDR3 DNA reads TGTGCCAGTAGTCCAGGGAGCTCCTATAATTCACCCCTCCACTTT.

The chain uses TRBV9 and TRBJ2-1, with D perhaps matching TRBD1 (6 bases). The CDR3 sequence is 14 residues long. Trimming took off 3 bases at V and 5 bases at J, with 12 bases between the two ends. Germline CDR1 reads SGDLS; CDR2 reads YYNGEE. CDR3 in DNA: TGTGCCAGCAGCGCCCTAAGGGGGAACAATGAGCAGTTCTTC. This translates into CASSALRGNNEQFF.

In its sample, this clone ranks as medium-sized. V and J are TRBV6-5 and TRBJ2-5; the match to TRBD2 covers 8 bases. Trimming cost V 5 bases and J 4 bases; bases outside gene matches: 9. Germline V gene data show CDR1 as MNHEY and CDR2 as SVGAGI. The CDR3 has 15 residues. The CDR3 is CASSLAGGSVETQYF. CDR3 DNA: TGTGCCAGCAGTCTAGCGGGCGGGTCCGTAGAGACCCAGTACTTC.

The chain is built from TRBV5-1 and TRBJ2-7; 12 bases agree with TRBD2. The CDR3 contains 15 residues. V gave up 2 bases and J gave up 5 bases; unmatched junction bases: 5. Germline V gene sequence: CDR1 SGHRS, CDR2 YFSETQ. The CDR3 nucleotides read TGCGCCAGCAGCTTAGGACTAGCGGGACTCCACGAGCAGTACTTC. Its protein product is CASSLGLAGLHEQYF.

This clone was seen once. The V and J genes are TRBV5-1 and TRBJ2-1, with 11 nucleotides matching TRBD1. The CDR3 consists of 15 residues. Germline V gives CDR1 SGHRS, CDR2 YFSETQ. V lost 4 bases, J lost 0 bases, and 0 bases stayed unmatched. The CDR3 bases are TGCGCCAGCAGCGGACAGGGGGCCTCCTACAATGAGCAGTTCTTC. Its protein product is CASSGQGASYNEQFF. The entire variable domain, with the rest obtained from reference TRBV5-1 and TRBJ2-1, is as follows: KAGVTQTPRYLIKTRGQQVTLSCSPISGHRSVSWYQQTPGQGLQFLFEYFSETQRNKGNFPGRFSGRQFSNSRSEMNVSTLELGDSALYLCASSGQGASYNEQFFGPGTRLTVL.

This clone was observed a handful of times. V is TRBV2 and J is TRBJ2-2; possible D gene TRBD2, 6 bases. Trimming left V 8 bases short and J 1 base short, with 20 bases between. The CDR3 is 17 amino acids. Germline V CDR1 and CDR2: SNHLY, FYNNEI. In nucleotides, the CDR3 is TGTGCCAGCGCCCTGGAGGGAGTGAATGGGAACACCGGGGAGCTGTTTTTT. Its translation: CASALEGVNGNTGELFF.

The chain joins TRBV11-2 to TRBJ2-1, with 7 positions matching TRBD2. The V segment lost 1 base and the J segment 7 bases; nucleotides outside the gene matches: 10. The germline V gene encodes CDR1 SGHAT and CDR2 FQNNGV. This CDR3 contains 16 residues. This CDR3 reads CASSLVGGSGFNEQFF. The CDR3 region has the DNA TGTGCCAGCAGCTTAGTAGGCGGGAGTGGGTTTAATGAGCAGTTCTTC.

V usage is TRBV2 and J usage is TRBJ1-1; D is perhaps TRBD1 (5 bases). CDR3 size: 15 residues. Per the germline V gene, CDR1 is SNHLY and CDR2 is FYNNEI. Trimming shortened V by 3 bases and J by 6 bases, and 17 bases separated the two germline ends. CDR3 region: CASSDTGARGAEAFF. The CDR3 bases are TGTGCCAGCAGTGACACCGGGGCCCGTGGGGCTGAAGCTTTCTTT.

The V call is TRBV5-1, the J call TRBJ1-5; no firm D call. The CDR3 runs 13 residues. CDR1 is SGHRS, CDR2 YFSETQ, per germline. Trimming shortened V by 2 bases and J by 0 bases, and 3 bases separated the two germline ends. CDR3 protein: CASSLSSNQPQHF. Here the CDR3 DNA reads TGCGCCAGCAGCTTAAGTAGCAATCAGCCCCAGCATTTT.

The V gene is TRBV7-2, the J gene TRBJ2-1; possible D gene TRBD2, 5 bases. The germline CDR1 and CDR2 sequences are SGHTA and FQGNSA. CDR3 length equals 14 residues. V was trimmed by 0 bases and J by 7 bases, leaving 10 bases between them. CDR3 coding DNA: TGTGCCAGCAGCTTAGCGGTTGAGGGAAATGAGCAGTTCTTC. As protein: CASSLAVEGNEQFF.

The V gene is TRBV15, the J gene TRBJ1-2; no definite D call. The germline CDR1 and CDR2 sequences are LNHNV and YYDKDF (reference sequence). Trimming removed 4 bases from V and 1 base from J, with 7 bases in between. The length of the CDR3 is 13 residues. The CDR3, as DNA: TGTGCCACCAGCAAAGGAATTAACTATGGCTACACCTTC. Translated, it gives CATSKGINYGYTF.

The chain couples TRBV7-8 to TRBJ2-5, with D uncertain. The germline V and J ends were trimmed by 5 bases and 5 bases, with 18 bases remaining between them. The CDR3 spans 15 residues. Looked up from germline, CDR1 is SGHVS and CDR2 is FQNEAQ. CDR3 loop: CASSPPQGPRETQYF. In DNA form, the CDR3 reads TGTGCCAGCAGCCCGCCGCAAGGGCCCAGGGAGACCCAGTACTTC. Full variable domain (rest looked up from reference TRBV7-8 and TRBJ2-5): GAGVSQSPRYKVAKRGQDVALRCDPISGHVSLFWYQQALGQGPEFLTYFQNEAQLDKSGLPSDRFFAERPEGSVSTLKIQRTQQEDSAVYLCASSPPQGPRETQYFGPGTRLLVL.

There are a few counts of this clone. The V and J genes are TRBV28 and TRBJ2-1, with D tentatively TRBD1 or TRBD2 (6 bases each). V lost 4 bases and J lost 7, with 14 bases in between. Looked up from germline, CDR1 is MDHEN and CDR2 is SYDVKM. The CDR3 has 14 amino acids. The CDR3 loop is CASSSGAHHNEQFF. CDR3 in DNA: TGTGCCAGCAGTTCGGGGGCGCACCATAATGAGCAGTTCTTC. The entire variable domain, with the rest obtained from reference TRBV28 and TRBJ2-1, is as follows: DVKVTQSSRYLVKRTGEKVFLECVQDMDHENMFWYRQDPGLGLRLIYFSYDVKMKEKGDIPEGYSVSREKKERFSLILESASTNQTSMYLCASSSGAHHNEQFFGPGTRLTVL.

The chain recombines TRBV7-9 with TRBJ2-3; D may correspond to TRBD1 or TRBD2 (6 bases each). In germline, CDR1 is SEHNR, CDR2 FQNEAQ (reference sequence). This CDR3 contains 15 residues. V dropped 3 bases and J dropped 2 bases, with 12 bases sitting between them. The CDR3 loop reads CASSFTGTYTDTQYF. For the CDR3, the DNA is TGTGCCAGCAGCTTTACAGGGACTTACACAGATACGCAGTATTTT. The full variable domain, completed using reference TRBV7-9 and TRBJ2-3, is DTGVSQNPRHKITKRGQNVTFRCDPISEHNRLYWYRQTLGQGPEFLTYFQNEAQLEKSRLLSDRFSAERPKGSFSTLEIQRTEQGDSAMYLCASSFTGTYTDTQYFGPGTRLTVL.

The chain joins TRBV6-6 to TRBJ2-3; tentatively, D is TRBD2 (6 bases). The germline gives CDR1 MNHNY, CDR2 SVGAGI (reference sequence). This CDR3 is built from 14 residues. The V end was cut by 4 bases, the J end by 4 bases, with 12 bases between. The CDR3 DNA sequence: TGTGCCAGCAGTTCCGAGGGGAGGCCAGATACGCAGTATTTT. It yields the protein CASSSEGRPDTQYF.

This clone was picked up a small number of times. The gene calls are TRBV10-3 and TRBJ2-5; D gene ambiguous. V dropped 0 bases and J dropped 4 bases, with 12 bases sitting between them. Germline lookup yields CDR1 ENHRY and CDR2 SYGVKD. The CDR3 loop spans 15 amino acids. The CDR3 spells CAISESVGVGETQYF. Written as DNA, the CDR3 is TGTGCCATCAGTGAGTCGGTCGGTGTAGGAGAGACCCAGTACTTC.

V and J are TRBV5-6 and TRBJ2-2; possibly TRBD1 or TRBD2 for D (6 bases each). Trimming took off 0 bases at V and 3 bases at J, with 15 bases between the two ends. Germline V gives CDR1 SGHDT, CDR2 YYEEEE. The CDR3 has 17 residues. CDR3: CASSLGPGGGYTGELFF. CDR3 DNA: TGTGCCAGCAGCTTGGGGCCCGGGGGCGGGTACACCGGGGAGCTGTTTTTT.

V and J are TRBV11-2 and TRBJ2-7; D might be TRBD1 or TRBD2, each matching 5 bases. Trimming stripped 7 bases from V and 1 base from J, with 17 bases between. CDR3 length: 15 amino acids. From germline, CDR1 is SGHAT and CDR2 FQNNGV. The CDR3 spells CASTSGAGRSYEQYF. CDR3 nucleotides: TGTGCCAGCACCTCCGGGGCAGGTCGGTCCTACGAGCAGTACTTC.

The V gene is TRBV7-2, the J gene TRBJ1-3; TRBD1 aligns across 7 bases. Germline V lookup: CDR1 SGHTA, CDR2 FQGNSA. The CDR3 spans 14 residues. V was clipped by 3 bases and J by 2 bases; unmatched bases: 1. CDR3 nucleotide sequence: TGTGCCAGCAGCTTGCAGGGGGCTGGAAACACCATATATTTT. The encoded protein is CASSLQGAGNTIYF.

Judged by abundance, this clone is medium-sized. The rearrangement uses TRBV28 and TRBJ1-1, with 10 bases fitting TRBD1. Per germline, CDR1 MDHEN and CDR2 SYDVKM. With V trimmed by 0 bases and J by 0 bases, 4 bases remained unmatched. The CDR3 has 17 residues. The CDR3 DNA follows: TGTGCCAGCAGTTTATGGGGGACAGGGGAGATGAACACTGAAGCTTTCTTT. Translation: CASSLWGTGEMNTEAFF.

This sequence joins TRBV30 and TRBJ2-2; D unclear. The germline CDR1 and CDR2 sequences are GTSNPN and SVGIG (reference sequence). The CDR3 runs to 13 residues. Trimming left V 4 bases short and J 6 bases short, with 12 bases between. In DNA, the CDR3 is TGTGCCTGGATTGTCCAGTTCCCCGGGGAGCTGTTTTTT. Translated: CAWIVQFPGELFF.

The table lists this clone with a few counts. The chain couples TRBV7-3 to TRBJ2-7; D gene ambiguous. Between the trimmed V and J ends, which lost 2 bases and 0 bases, there was a span of 8 bases. The CDR3 extends over 14 amino acids. Germline CDR1 reads SGHTA; CDR2 reads FQGTGA. The CDR3 loop is CASSLFPTSYEQYF. In nucleotides, the CDR3 is TGTGCCAGCAGCTTATTTCCCACCTCCTACGAGCAGTACTTC.

The chain combines TRBV13 with TRBJ2-2, with 10 bases identical to TRBD2. This CDR3 region has 17 residues. J gave up 5 bases and V 2 bases, and 8 bases lay outside the gene matches. Germline V gene lookup returns CDR1 PRHDT and CDR2 FYEKMQ (reference sequence). CDR3 in amino acids: CASSLTLAGASTGELFF. DNA for the CDR3: TGTGCCAGCAGCTTAACGCTAGCGGGAGCGAGTACCGGGGAGCTGTTTTTT.

CDR3 protein: CASSWGGADQETQYF. CDR3 sequence (DNA): TGTGCCAGCAGCTGGGGTGGAGCCGACCAAGAGACCCAGTACTTC. The chain is built from TRBV5-6 and TRBJ2-5; D unresolved. From germline, CDR1 is SGHDT and CDR2 YYEEEE. With 3 bases removed from V and 0 bases from J, the gap between germline ends came to 12 bases. This CDR3 spans 15 amino acids.

This clone was detected once. The rearrangement links TRBV27 to TRBJ1-2; 9 bases are shared with TRBD1. The V gene end was trimmed by 0 bases and the J gene end by 4 bases; junction bases not matched to a gene: 3. CDR1 and CDR2 (germline): MNHEY, SMNVEV (reference sequence). This CDR3 spans 15 amino acids. The CDR3 reads CASSLSTGGSYGYTF. CDR3 in DNA: TGTGCCAGCAGTTTATCGACAGGGGGTTCCTATGGCTACACCTTC.

V and J are TRBV5-6 and TRBJ2-2; D remains unclear. The CDR3 sequence is 13 residues long. V was clipped by 4 bases and J by 6 bases, with 10 bases between them. Looked up from germline, CDR1 is SGHDT and CDR2 is YYEEEE. CDR3 region: CASSGADPGELFF. CDR3 nucleotide sequence: TGTGCCAGCAGCGGCGCAGACCCCGGGGAGCTGTTTTTT. Full variable domain (remainder filled in from reference TRBV5-6 and TRBJ2-2): DAGVTQSPTHLIKTRGQQVTLRCSPKSGHDTVSWYQQALGQGPQFIFQYYEEEERQRGNFPDRFSGHQFPNYSSELNVNALLLGDSALYLCASSGADPGELFFGEGSRLTVL.

The chain joins TRBV7-8 to TRBJ2-7; no reliable D call. Germline CDR1 is SGHVS and CDR2 is FQNEAQ. V was pared by 3 bases and J by 2 bases, with 8 bases between. The CDR3 extends over 13 amino acids. The CDR3, as DNA: TGTGCCAGCAGCTTTGGATTCCCCTACGAGCAGTACTTC. Its translation: CASSFGFPYEQYF.